This TCR beta chain stems from a study of T cell responses to AZD1222 COVID-19 vaccine (dated by TCRdb to 2020 to 2022). Context from the whole study: AZD1222 recipients given second doses at about 4 weeks or at about 12 weeks were pooled, since spike-specific TCR depth and breadth were not found to differ between the two schedules. A total of more than 230 trial participants underwent TCR sequencing, of whom some 210 received two doses of AZD1222 and approximately 25 received two doses of the MenACWY control vaccine. Trial participants were enrolled into age subgroups of 18-55, 56-69 and 70-plus years, which contained roughly 140, 27 and 60 TCR-sequenced participants, respectively.

For this clone: What this receptor recognizes is not known. No much larger clonotype is one base removed from it; base qualities were not supplied.

Here V drops 2 bases and J drops 3 bases, and the junction holds 6 bases not matched to any gene. CDR1 is given as MDHEN and CDR2 as SYDVKM, both from the germline V gene. The CDR3 sequence holds 15 residues, the cysteine and phenylalanine included. Left in the record is the CDR3 DNA by itself, 45 bases read in frame from the first base. Beyond this particular receptor, the publication reports: Because no day 14 peak-response samples were available, the repertoires could be characterized only after the peak T cell response. After two AZD1222 doses, spike-specific TCR breadth and depth were significantly higher than at day 0 and than in MenACWY recipients. Most participants were white British and females outnumbered males, and the authors suggested that clonal diversity may have been underestimated. Vaccine-associated CD4 TCRs spanned the whole spike protein, with dominant responses in regions 160-218 and 743-854. Only 5 to 7 AZD1222 recipients were SARS-CoV-2 seropositive at baseline, limiting conclusions about previously exposed vaccinees. Epitopes outside the regions mutated in the B.1.351 and B.1.1.7 variants were reportedly recognized by nearly half of the unique spike-specific TCRs. The 56-69-year group was small, and its depth increase did not reach significance, likely because of low power.

Per the publication, the time point label means: baseline before first vaccination. Vaccinee samples came from UK trials COV001 and COV002, including a single-blind randomized controlled phase 2/3 trial of AZD1222 (ChAdOx1 nCoV-19) in healthy adults. For TCRbeta chain sequencing, PBMC samples were collected from trial participants at day 0 and at day 28 after the second dose. The CDR3 regions of human TCRbeta chains were analyzed by immunosequencing. Per the source publication's procedure: TCRs in the repertoires were matched against a reference library of SARS-CoV-2-specific TCRs that had been generated with the MIRA antigen-specificity platform. Breadth meant the fraction of unique TCRs that were SARS-CoV-2-associated, whereas depth meant the fraction of total T cells that were SARS-CoV-2-associated. Using the MIRA data, each spike-specific TCR was assigned both to the spike region to which the TCR was reactive and to a CD4 or CD8 class. Log10-transformed breadth and depth values were compared by one-way ANOVA with Sidak's multiple comparisons tests. TCRdb re-hosts the immuneACCESS table, in-frame sequences only. Its copies lack some clones; in the studies checked, an unresolved V gene accounts for under half of them, and the cause for the rest is not known. The DNA gave D and trimming, while V, J and clone size come from that table. The sample profile shows over 100,000 clones; 80% to 85% of them were found once. Over 15% of the sample goes to the ten largest clones.

The sample in question was peripheral blood, obtained on day 0 of AZD1222 vaccination. The rearrangement combines TRBV28 with TRBJ2-7, with TRBD1 matching 8 junction bases. The origin of this receptor is an adult in good health. The bases read TGTGCCAGCAGTTTAGTTCCAGGGGGCGTCTACGAGCAGTACTTC. This codes for CASSLVPGGVYEQYF.